Below, 12 T cell receptor beta chains from the same sample are listed, as sequenced in a study of blood T cell repertoires in COVID-19. The data were produced by immunoSEQ multiplex PCR, yet TCRdb's version contains in-frame clones alone and is incomplete. The repertoire includes approximately 58,000 clones, approximately 78% of them detected once, and about 30% sits in the top ten. Sequenced material: peripheral blood. These receptors were obtained from a man aged 55 to 70 with COVID-19, enrolled during active disease.

J is TRBJ2-5 and V is TRBV30, with TRBD2 as a possible D gene (5 bases). From germline, CDR1 is GTSNPN and CDR2 SVGIG (reference sequence). The CDR3 runs 11 residues. V was cut by 3 bases and J by 5 bases, with 7 bases left in between. The CDR3 loop reads CAWRLGETQYF. The CDR3 nucleotides read TGTGCCTGGAGACTAGGGGAGACCCAGTACTTC.

The chain uses TRBV9 and TRBJ1-4; maybe TRBD1 (5 bases). Trimming removed 3 bases from V and 4 bases from J, with 10 bases in between. Germline V gives CDR1 SGDLS, CDR2 YYNGEE. This CDR3 is 14 amino acids long. CDR3 nucleotides: TGTGCCAGCAGCGCGGGGGTCGGTAATGAAAAACTGTTTTTT. Translated: CASSAGVGNEKLFF.

The rearrangement joins TRBV5-4 to TRBJ1-1; D is perhaps TRBD1 (6 bases). CDR3 length equals 17 residues. Germline V lookup: CDR1 SGHNT, CDR2 YYREEE (reference sequence). Trimming removed 4 bases at V and 0 bases at J, with 19 bases between. This CDR3 is CASSSSQGVRMNTEAFF. CDR3 nucleotide sequence: TGTGCCAGCAGCAGTTCACAGGGAGTGAGGATGAACACTGAAGCTTTCTTT.

This clone was seen a few times. The chain employs TRBV7-3 and TRBJ1-1, with D possibly being TRBD1 (6 bases). The V gene lost 2 bases and the J gene lost 7 bases, with 11 bases spanning the gap. The CDR3 consists of 13 residues. Germline values: CDR1 SGHTA, CDR2 FQGTGA. CDR3 sequence (DNA): TGTGCCAGCAGCTTATTGGGGGCGAGTGAAGCTTTCTTT. It yields the protein CASSLLGASEAFF.

J is TRBJ2-2 and V is TRBV5-4; 10 bases align to TRBD2. CDR3 size: 17 residues. V lost 4 bases, J lost 7 bases, and 13 bases stayed unmatched. CDR1 SGHNT and CDR2 YYREEE come from the germline V gene (reference sequence). CDR3 in amino acids: CASSRVTLAGVGGELFF. The CDR3 nucleotides are TGTGCCAGCAGCCGGGTCACCCTAGCGGGAGTAGGCGGGGAGCTGTTTTTT.

The CDR3, as DNA: TGTGCCAGCAGGAGGGACAGGGAAGCCGAGCAGTACTTC. It is translated as CASRRDREAEQYF. The chain has TRBV6-5 and TRBJ2-7; 9 positions agree with TRBD1. Per germline, CDR1 MNHEY and CDR2 SVGAGI. The V and J ends lost 6 bases and 6 bases, in that order; junction bases with no gene match: 6. The CDR3 totals 13 residues.

The genes are TRBV24-1 and TRBJ2-1; D is possibly TRBD1 (6 bases). Trimming shortened V by 3 bases and J by 8 bases, and 16 bases separated the two germline ends. CDR1 is KGHDR, CDR2 SFDVKD, per germline. The CDR3 is 15 residues long. The CDR3 here is CATSDRSQGSHEQFF. The CDR3 coding sequence is TGTGCCACCAGTGATCGCTCTCAGGGGTCCCATGAGCAGTTCTTC.

There are a few counts of this clone. The J gene is TRBJ2-1, the V gene TRBV19, with TRBD2 identical over 10 bases. The CDR3 totals 19 residues. J lost 6 bases, V lost 2 bases, and 16 bases had no gene match. Germline CDR1 LNHDA, CDR2 SQIVND (reference sequence). The DNA for the CDR3 is TGTGCCAGTAGTATATTAGAGGGGGCTAGCGGGAGTCTTGGCAATGAGCAGTTCTTC. The encoded protein is CASSILEGASGSLGNEQFF.

The chain links TRBV2 to TRBJ2-7, with TRBD2 as a possible D gene (6 bases). Looked up from germline, CDR1 is SNHLY and CDR2 is FYNNEI. The CDR3 extends over 13 amino acids. The V end lost 10 bases, the J end lost 9 bases, and 22 bases lay between the germline ends. CDR3 protein: CATRTPRGTSQYF. The CDR3 DNA reads TGTGCCACACGTACCCCGCGGGGTACGTCGCAGTACTTC.

This sequence joins TRBV6-5 and TRBJ2-1, with D possibly being TRBD1 (5 bases). Germline V gene sequence: CDR1 MNHEY, CDR2 SVGAGI. This CDR3 has 15 residues. V dropped 8 bases and J dropped 0 bases, with 14 bases sitting between them. In DNA, the CDR3 is TGTGCCAGCGGGGATTGGGGCGGCTCCTACAATGAGCAGTTCTTC. This gives the protein CASGDWGGSYNEQFF.

The chain combines TRBV12-5 with TRBJ2-1; 8 nucleotides align to TRBD1. Unmatched junction bases numbered 6, after V lost 1 base and J lost 7 bases. Germline V gene sequence: CDR1 LGHNT, CDR2 FRNRAP. The CDR3 extends over 15 amino acids. The CDR3 DNA sequence: TGTGCTAGTGGTTTGGCAGGACAGGGAGCGAATGAGCAGTTCTTC. It specifies CASGLAGQGANEQFF.

The chain is built from TRBV5-1 and TRBJ2-3; D is perhaps TRBD2 (7 bases). Germline CDR1 reads SGHRS; CDR2 reads YFSETQ. This CDR3 has 13 residues. V was shortened by 4 bases and J by 8 bases, with 14 bases between the two germline ends. This CDR3 is CASSPGDYPTQYF. The CDR3, as DNA: TGCGCCAGCAGCCCAGGGGACTATCCTACGCAGTATTTT.